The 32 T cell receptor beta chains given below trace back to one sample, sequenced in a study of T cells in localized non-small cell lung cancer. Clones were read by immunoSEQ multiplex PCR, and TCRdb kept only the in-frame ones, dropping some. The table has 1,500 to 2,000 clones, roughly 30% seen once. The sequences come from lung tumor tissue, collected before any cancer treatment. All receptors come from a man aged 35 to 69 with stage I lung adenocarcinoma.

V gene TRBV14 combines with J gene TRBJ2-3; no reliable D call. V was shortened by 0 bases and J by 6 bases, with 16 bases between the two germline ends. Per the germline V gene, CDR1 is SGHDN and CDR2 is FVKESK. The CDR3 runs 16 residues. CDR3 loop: CASSQDPFPLWDTQYF. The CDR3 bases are TGTGCCAGCAGCCAAGATCCCTTCCCACTCTGGGATACGCAGTATTTT.

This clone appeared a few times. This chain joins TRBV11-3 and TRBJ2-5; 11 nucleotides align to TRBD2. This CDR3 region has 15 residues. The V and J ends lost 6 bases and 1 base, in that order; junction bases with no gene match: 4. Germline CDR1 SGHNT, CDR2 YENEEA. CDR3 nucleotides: TGTGCCAGCAGTGTACTAGCGGGAGCCCAAGAGACCCAGTACTTC. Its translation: CASSVLAGAQETQYF.

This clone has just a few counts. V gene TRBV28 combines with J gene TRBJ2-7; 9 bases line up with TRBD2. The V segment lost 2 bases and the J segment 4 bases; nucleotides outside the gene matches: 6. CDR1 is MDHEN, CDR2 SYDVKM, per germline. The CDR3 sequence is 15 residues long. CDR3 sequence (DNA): TGTGCCAGCAGTTTAACGGCTAGCGGGAAATACGAGCAGTACTTC. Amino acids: CASSLTASGKYEQYF.

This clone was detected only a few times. CDR3 nucleotide sequence: TGTGCCAGCAGTTACGGTTGGAGTTATGTGGCCAAAAACATTCAGTACTTC. This translates into CASSYGWSYVAKNIQYF. The rearrangement joins TRBV6-8 to TRBJ2-4; D not resolved. The CDR3 has 17 residues. Trimming removed 2 bases at V and 1 base at J, with 15 bases between. CDR1 MNHGY and CDR2 SAAAGT come from the germline V gene.

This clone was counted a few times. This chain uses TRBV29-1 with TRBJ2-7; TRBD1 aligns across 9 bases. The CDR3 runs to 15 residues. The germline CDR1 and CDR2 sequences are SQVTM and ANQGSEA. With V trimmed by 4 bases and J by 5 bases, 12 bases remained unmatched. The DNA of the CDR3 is TGCAGCGTTGGGGGCTGGGACAGGGTTTCCAACGAGCAGTACTTC. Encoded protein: CSVGGWDRVSNEQYF.

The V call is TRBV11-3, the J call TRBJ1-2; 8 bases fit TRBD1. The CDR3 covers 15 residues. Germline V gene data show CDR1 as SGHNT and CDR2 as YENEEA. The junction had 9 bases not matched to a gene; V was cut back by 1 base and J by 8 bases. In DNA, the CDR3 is TGTGCCAGCAGCTTAGGCCCCGGGACAGGAGAGGGCTACACCTTC. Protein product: CASSLGPGTGEGYTF.

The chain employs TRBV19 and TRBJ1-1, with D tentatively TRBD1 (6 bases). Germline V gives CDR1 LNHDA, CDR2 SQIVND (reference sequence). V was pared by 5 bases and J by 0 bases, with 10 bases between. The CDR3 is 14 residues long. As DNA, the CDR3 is TGTGCCAGTAGTTTACAGGGAGTGAACACTGAAGCTTTCTTT. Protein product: CASSLQGVNTEAFF.

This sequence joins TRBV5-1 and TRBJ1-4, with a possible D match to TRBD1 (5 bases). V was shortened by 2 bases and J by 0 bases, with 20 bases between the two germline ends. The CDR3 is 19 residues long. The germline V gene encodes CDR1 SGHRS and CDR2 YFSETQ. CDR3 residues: CASSLTAPGAGTTNEKLFF. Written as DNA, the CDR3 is TGCGCCAGCAGCTTAACAGCCCCCGGGGCTGGGACAACTAATGAAAAACTGTTTTTT.

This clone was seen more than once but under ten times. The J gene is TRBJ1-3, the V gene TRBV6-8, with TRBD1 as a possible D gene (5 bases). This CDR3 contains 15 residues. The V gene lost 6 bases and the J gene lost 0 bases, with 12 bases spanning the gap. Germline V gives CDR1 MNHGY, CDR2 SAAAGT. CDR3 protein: CASRYPGLSGNTIYF. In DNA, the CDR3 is TGTGCCAGCAGATATCCAGGGCTCTCTGGAAACACCATATATTTT.

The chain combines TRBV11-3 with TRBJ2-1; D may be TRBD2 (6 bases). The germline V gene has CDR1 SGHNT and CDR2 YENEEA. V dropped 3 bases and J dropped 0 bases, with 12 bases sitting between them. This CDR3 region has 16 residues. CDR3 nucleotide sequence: TGTGCCAGCAGCTTGGGACTGACGAGCTCCTACAATGAGCAGTTCTTC. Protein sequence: CASSLGLTSSYNEQFF. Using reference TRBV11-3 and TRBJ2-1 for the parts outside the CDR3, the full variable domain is EAGVVQSPRYKIIEKKQPVAFWCNPISGHNTLYWYLQNLGQGPELLIRYENEEAVDDSQLPKDRFSAERLKGVDSTLKIQPAELGDSAVYLCASSLGLTSSYNEQFFGPGTRLTVL.

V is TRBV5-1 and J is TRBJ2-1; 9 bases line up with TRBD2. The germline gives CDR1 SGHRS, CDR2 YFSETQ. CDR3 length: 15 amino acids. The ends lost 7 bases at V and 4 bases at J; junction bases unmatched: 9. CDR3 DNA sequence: TGCGCCAGCCGACCGACTAGCGGAACTTACAATGAGCAGTTCTTC. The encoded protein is CASRPTSGTYNEQFF.

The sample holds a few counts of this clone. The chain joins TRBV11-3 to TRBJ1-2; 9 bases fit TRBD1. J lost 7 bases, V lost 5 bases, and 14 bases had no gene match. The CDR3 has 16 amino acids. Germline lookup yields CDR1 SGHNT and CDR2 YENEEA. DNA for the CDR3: TGTGCCAGCAGCCCGCGTCCCGGGACAGGGTCAGGTGGCTACACCTTC. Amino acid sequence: CASSPRPGTGSGGYTF.

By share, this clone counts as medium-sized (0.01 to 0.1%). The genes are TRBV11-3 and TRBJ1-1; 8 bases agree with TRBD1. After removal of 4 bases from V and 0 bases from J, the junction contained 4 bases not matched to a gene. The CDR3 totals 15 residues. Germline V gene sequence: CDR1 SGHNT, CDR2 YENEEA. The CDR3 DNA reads TGTGCCAGCAGCTCGGACAGGGCCATGAACACTGAAGCTTTCTTT. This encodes CASSSDRAMNTEAFF.

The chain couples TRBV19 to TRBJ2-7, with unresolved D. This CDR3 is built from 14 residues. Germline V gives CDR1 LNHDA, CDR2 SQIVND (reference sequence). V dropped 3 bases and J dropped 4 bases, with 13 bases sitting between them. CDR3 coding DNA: TGTGCCAGTAGTATGGGCCCGAAACCTTACGAGCAGTACTTC. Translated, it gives CASSMGPKPYEQYF.

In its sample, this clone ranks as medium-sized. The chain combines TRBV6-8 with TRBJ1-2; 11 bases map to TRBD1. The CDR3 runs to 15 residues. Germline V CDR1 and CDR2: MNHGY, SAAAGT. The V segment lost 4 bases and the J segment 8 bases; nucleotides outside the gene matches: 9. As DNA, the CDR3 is TGTGCCAGCAGTTTTCCGGACAGGGGGCTTGACGGCTACACCTTC. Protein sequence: CASSFPDRGLDGYTF.

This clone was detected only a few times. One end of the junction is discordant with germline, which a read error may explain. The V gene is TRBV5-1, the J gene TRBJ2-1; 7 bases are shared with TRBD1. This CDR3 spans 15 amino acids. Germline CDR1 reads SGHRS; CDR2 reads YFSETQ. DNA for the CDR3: TGCGCCAGCACCTTGGGGGACAGACATATCGATGAGCAGTTCTTC. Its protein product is CASTLGDRHIDEQFF.

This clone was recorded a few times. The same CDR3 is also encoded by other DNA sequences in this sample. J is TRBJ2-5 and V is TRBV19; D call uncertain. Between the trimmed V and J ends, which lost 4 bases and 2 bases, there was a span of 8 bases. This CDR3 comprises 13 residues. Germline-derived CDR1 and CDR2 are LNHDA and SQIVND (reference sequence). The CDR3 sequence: CASSRAVQETQYF. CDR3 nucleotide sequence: TGTGCCAGTAGTAGGGCGGTTCAAGAGACCCAGTACTTC.

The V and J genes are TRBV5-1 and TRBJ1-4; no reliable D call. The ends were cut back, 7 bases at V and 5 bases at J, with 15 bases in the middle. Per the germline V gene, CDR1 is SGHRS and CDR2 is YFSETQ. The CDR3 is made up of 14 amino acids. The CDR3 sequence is CASARQGGNEKLFF. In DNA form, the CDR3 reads TGCGCCAGCGCCCGTCAAGGAGGGAATGAAAAACTGTTTTTT. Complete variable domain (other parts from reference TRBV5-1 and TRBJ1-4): KAGVTQTPRYLIKTRGQQVTLSCSPISGHRSVSWYQQTPGQGLQFLFEYFSETQRNKGNFPGRFSGRQFSNSRSEMNVSTLELGDSALYLCASARQGGNEKLFFGSGTQLSVL.

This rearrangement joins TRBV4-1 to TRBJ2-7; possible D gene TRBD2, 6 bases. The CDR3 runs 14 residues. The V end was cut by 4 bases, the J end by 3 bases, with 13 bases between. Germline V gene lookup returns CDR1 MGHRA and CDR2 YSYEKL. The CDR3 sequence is CASSRVEGNYEQYF. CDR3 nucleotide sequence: TGCGCCAGCAGCCGAGTGGAGGGCAACTACGAGCAGTACTTC.

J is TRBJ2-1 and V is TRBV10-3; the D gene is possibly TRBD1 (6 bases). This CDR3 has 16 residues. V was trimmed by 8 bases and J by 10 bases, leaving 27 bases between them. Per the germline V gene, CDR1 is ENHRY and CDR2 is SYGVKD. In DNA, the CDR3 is TGTGCCATCCCCCTGCGCGAGGGACACGCCGGTGGGGAGCAGTTCTTC. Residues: CAIPLREGHAGGEQFF.

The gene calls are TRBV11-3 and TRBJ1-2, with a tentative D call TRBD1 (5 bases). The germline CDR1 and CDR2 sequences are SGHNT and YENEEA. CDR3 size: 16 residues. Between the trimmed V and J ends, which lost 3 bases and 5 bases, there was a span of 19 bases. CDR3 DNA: TGTGCCAGCAGCTTTATGGGTAGGGGCAGTGTATATGGCTACACCTTC. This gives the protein CASSFMGRGSVYGYTF.

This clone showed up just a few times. The CDR3 DNA is TGCGCCAGCAGCTTGGGAGTTGTAGCCTACGAGCAGTACTTC. Encoded protein: CASSLGVVAYEQYF. The genes are TRBV5-1 and TRBJ2-7; no clear D. The germline V and J ends were trimmed by 0 bases and 2 bases, with 9 bases remaining between them. Germline V gives CDR1 SGHRS, CDR2 YFSETQ. The CDR3 covers 14 residues.

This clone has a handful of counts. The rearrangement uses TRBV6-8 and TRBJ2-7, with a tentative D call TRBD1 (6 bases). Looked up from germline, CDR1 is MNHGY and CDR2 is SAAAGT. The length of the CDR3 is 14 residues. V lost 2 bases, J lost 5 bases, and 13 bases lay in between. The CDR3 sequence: CASSYTGYSNEQYF. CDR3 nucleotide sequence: TGTGCCAGCAGTTACACAGGGTACTCTAACGAGCAGTACTTC.

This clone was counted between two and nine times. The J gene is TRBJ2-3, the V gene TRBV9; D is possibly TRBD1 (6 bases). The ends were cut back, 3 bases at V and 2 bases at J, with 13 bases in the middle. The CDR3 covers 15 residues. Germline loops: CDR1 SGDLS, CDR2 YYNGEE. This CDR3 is CASSDGQLNTDTQYF. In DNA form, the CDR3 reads TGTGCCAGCAGCGACGGACAGCTGAACACAGATACGCAGTATTTT.

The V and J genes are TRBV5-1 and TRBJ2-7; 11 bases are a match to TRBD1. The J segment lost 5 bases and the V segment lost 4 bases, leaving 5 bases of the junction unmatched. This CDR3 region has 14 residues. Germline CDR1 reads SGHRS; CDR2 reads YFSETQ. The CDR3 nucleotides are TGCGCCAGCAGCCTTGGGACAGGGGGGAACGAGCAGTACTTC. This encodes CASSLGTGGNEQYF.

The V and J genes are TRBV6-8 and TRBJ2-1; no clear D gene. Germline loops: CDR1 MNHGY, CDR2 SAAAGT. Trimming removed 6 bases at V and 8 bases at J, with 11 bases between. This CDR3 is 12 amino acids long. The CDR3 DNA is TGTGCCAGCAGGTACCCCTCCTATGAGCAGTTCTTC. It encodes CASRYPSYEQFF.

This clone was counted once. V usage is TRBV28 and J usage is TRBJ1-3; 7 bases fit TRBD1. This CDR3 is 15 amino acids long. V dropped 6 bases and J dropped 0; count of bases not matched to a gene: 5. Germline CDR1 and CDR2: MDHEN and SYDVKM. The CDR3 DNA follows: TGTGCCAGCAGACCCACAGGGGCCTCTGGAAACACCATATATTTT. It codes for CASRPTGASGNTIYF.

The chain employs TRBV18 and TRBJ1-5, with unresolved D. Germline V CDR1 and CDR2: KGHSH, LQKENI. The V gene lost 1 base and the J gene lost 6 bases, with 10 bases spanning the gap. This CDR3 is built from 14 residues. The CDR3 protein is CASSPRRGAQPQHF. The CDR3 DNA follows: TGTGCCAGCTCACCACGTCGCGGTGCTCAGCCCCAGCATTTT.

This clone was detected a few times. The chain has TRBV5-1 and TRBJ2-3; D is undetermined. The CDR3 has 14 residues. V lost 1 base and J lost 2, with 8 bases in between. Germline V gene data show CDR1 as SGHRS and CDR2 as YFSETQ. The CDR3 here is CASSLLPHTDTQYF. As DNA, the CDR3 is TGCGCCAGCAGCTTGCTCCCTCACACAGATACGCAGTATTTT.

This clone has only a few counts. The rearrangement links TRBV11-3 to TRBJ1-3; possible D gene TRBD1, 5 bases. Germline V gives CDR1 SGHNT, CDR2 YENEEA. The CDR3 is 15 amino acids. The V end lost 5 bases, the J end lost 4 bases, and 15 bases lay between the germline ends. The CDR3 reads CASSLLGEEGNTIYF. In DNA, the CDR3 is TGTGCCAGCAGCCTCCTGGGGGAGGAGGGAAACACCATATATTTT.

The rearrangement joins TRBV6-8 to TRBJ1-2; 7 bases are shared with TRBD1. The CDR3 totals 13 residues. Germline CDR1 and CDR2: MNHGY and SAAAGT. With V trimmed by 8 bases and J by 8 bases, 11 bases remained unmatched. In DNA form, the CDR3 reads TGTGCCAGCCAAAAGGAAAGGGGGCTCGGCTACACCTTC. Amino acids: CASQKERGLGYTF.

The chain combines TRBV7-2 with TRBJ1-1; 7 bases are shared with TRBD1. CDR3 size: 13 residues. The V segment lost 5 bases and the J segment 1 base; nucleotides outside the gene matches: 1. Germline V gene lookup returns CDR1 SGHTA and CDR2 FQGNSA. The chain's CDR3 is CASSTGANTEAFF. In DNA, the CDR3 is TGTGCCAGCAGCACAGGGGCGAACACTGAAGCTTTCTTT.